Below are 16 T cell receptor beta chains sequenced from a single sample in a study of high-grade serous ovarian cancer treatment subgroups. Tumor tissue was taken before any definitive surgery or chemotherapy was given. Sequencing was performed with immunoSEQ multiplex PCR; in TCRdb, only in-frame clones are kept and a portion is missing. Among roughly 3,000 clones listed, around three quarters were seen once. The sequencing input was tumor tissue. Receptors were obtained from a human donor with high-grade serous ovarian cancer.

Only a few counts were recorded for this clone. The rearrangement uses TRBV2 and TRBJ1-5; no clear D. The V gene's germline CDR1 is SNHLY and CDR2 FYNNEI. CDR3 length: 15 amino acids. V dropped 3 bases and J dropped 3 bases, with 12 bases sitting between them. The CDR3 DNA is TGTGCCAGCAGTGATGACTGGGCGGACAATCAGCCCCAGCATTTT. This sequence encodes CASSDDWADNQPQHF. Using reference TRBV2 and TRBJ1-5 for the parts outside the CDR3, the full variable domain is EPEVTQTPSHQVTQMGQEVILRCVPISNHLYFYWYRQILGQKVEFLVSFYNNEISEKSEIFDDQFSVERPDGSNFTLKIRSTKLEDSAMYFCASSDDWADNQPQHFGDGTRLSIL.

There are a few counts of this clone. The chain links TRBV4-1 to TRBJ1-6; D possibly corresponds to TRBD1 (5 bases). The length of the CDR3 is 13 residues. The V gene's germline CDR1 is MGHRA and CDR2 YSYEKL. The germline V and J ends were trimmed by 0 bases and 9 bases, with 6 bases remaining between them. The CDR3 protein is CASSQEGPSPLHF. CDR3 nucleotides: TGCGCCAGCAGCCAAGAGGGGCCTTCACCCCTCCACTTT.

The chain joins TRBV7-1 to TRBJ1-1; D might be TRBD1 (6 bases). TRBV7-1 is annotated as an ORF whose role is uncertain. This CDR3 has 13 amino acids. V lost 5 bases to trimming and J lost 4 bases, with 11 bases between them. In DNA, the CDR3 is TGTGCCAGCAGCCCCACAGGGTCCACTGAAGCTTTCTTT. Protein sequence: CASSPTGSTEAFF.

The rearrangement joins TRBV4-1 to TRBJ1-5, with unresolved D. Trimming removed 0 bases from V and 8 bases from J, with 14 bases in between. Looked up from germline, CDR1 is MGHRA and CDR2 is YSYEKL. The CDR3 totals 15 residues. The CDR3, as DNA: TGCGCCAGCAGCCAAGATCCCGTTCCCTGGGAGCCCCAGCATTTT. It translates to CASSQDPVPWEPQHF.

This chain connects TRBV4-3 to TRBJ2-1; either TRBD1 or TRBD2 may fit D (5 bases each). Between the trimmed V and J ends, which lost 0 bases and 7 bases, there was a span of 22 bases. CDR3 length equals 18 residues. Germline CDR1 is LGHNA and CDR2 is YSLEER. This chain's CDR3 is CASSQEKWDARVGNEQFF. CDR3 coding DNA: TGCGCCAGCAGCCAAGAAAAATGGGACGCCCGTGTGGGGAATGAGCAGTTCTTC.

CDR3 residues: CASSEFEGRSEYF. CDR3 DNA: TGTGCCAGCAGTGAGTTCGAGGGGCGATCCGAGTACTTC. The V gene is TRBV6-1, the J gene TRBJ2-5; D may correspond to TRBD1 or TRBD2 (5 bases each). Germline lookup yields CDR1 MNHNS and CDR2 SASEGT. CDR3 size: 13 residues. Trimming pared 3 bases from V and 12 bases from J, leaving 17 bases between.

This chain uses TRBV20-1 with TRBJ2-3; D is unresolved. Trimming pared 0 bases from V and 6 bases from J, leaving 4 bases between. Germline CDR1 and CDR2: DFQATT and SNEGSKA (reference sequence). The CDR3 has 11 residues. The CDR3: CSARDKDTQYF. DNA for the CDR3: TGCAGTGCTAGAGATAAGGATACGCAGTATTTT.

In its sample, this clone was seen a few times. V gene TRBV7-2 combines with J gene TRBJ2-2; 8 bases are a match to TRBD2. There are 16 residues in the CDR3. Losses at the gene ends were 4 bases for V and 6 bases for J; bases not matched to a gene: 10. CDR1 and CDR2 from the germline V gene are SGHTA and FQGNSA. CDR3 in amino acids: CASSSGYGGASGELFF. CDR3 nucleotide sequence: TGTGCCAGCAGCTCGGGTTACGGGGGGGCCTCCGGGGAGCTGTTTTTT.

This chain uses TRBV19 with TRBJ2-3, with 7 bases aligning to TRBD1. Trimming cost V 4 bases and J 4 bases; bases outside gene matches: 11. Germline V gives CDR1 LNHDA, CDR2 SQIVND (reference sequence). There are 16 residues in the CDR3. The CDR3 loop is CASSTGILTGSDTQYF. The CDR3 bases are TGTGCCAGTAGTACCGGGATCCTGACAGGGTCAGATACGCAGTATTTT.

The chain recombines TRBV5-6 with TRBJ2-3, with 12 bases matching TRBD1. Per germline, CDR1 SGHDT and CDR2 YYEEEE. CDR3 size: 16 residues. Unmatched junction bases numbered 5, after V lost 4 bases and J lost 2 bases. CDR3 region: CASSPRDRGLTDTQYF. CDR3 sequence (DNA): TGTGCCAGCAGCCCCCGGGACAGGGGGCTCACAGATACGCAGTATTTT.

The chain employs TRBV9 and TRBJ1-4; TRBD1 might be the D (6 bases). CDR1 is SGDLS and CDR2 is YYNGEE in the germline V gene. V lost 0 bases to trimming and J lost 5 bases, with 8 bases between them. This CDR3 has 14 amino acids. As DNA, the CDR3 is TGTGCCAGCAGCGTAGCTACAGGGAATGAAAAACTGTTTTTT. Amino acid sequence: CASSVATGNEKLFF. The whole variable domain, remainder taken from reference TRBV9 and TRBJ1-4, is DSGVTQTPKHLITATGQRVTLRCSPRSGDLSVYWYQQSLDQGLQFLIQYYNGEERAKGNILERFSAQQFPDLHSELNLSSLELGDSALYFCASSVATGNEKLFFGSGTQLSVL.

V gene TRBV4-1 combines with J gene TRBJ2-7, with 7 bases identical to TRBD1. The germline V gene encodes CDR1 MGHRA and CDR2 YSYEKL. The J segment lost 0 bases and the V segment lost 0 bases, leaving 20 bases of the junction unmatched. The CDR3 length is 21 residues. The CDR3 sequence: CASSQESRDRDKLKPSYEQYF. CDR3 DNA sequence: TGCGCCAGCAGCCAAGAAAGCCGGGACAGAGATAAACTCAAGCCCTCCTACGAGCAGTACTTC.

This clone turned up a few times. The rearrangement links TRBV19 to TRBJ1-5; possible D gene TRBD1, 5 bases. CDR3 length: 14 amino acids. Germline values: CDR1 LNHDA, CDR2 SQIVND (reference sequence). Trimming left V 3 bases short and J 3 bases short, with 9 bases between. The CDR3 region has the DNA TGTGCCAGTAGTATTGAGGGGTACAATCAGCCCCAGCATTTT. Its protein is CASSIEGYNQPQHF.

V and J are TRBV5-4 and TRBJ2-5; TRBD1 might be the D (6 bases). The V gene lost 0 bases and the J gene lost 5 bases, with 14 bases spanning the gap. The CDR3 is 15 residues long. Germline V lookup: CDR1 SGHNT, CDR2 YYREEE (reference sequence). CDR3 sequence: CASSLERSQGETQYF. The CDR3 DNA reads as TGTGCCAGCAGCTTGGAGCGGTCTCAGGGGGAGACCCAGTACTTC.

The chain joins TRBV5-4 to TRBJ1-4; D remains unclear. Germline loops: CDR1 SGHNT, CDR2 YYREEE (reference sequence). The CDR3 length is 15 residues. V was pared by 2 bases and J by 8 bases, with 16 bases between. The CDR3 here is CASSLSWQDYEKLFF. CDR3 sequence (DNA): TGTGCCAGCAGCTTATCGTGGCAGGACTACGAAAAACTGTTTTTT.

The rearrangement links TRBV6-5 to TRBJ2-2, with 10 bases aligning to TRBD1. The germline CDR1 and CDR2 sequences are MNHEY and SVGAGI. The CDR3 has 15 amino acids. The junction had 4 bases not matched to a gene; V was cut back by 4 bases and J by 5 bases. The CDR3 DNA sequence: TGTGCCAGCAGTTGGGACAGGGGTGCGACCGGGGAGCTGTTTTTT. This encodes CASSWDRGATGELFF.